The clone carrying this TCR beta chain occurred many times. These data are taken from a study of T-cell reconstitution after alpha-beta-depleted transplantation in children. A library of TCRbeta sequences, prepared with unique molecular identifiers, was generated. TCRdb processed the PCR reads anew with MiXCR; each CDR3 protein has one entry. The sample shows 200,000 to 250,000 distinct CDR3 sequences, approximately 11% of them seen only once. From germline, CDR1 is MDHEN and CDR2 SYDVKM. V was clipped by 3 bases and J by 4 bases, with 9 bases between them. The CDR3 runs to 14 residues. The chain employs TRBV28 and TRBJ2-2; D ambiguous. This sequence was found in a child less than two years old with acute myeloid leukemia, due to receive a stem cell transplant. This material consisted of PBMCs, taken before TCRalphabeta/CD19-depleted stem cell transplant. The CDR3 region is CASSFPAITGELFF. Here the CDR3 DNA reads TGTGCCAGCAGTTTTCCAGCCATCACCGGGGAGCTGTTTTTT. The full variable domain, completed using reference TRBV28 and TRBJ2-2, is DVKVTQSSRYLVKRTGEKVFLECVQDMDHENMFWYRQDPGLGLRLIYFSYDVKMKEKGDIPEGYSVSREKKERFSLILESASTNQTSMYLCASSFPAITGELFFGEGSRLTVL.